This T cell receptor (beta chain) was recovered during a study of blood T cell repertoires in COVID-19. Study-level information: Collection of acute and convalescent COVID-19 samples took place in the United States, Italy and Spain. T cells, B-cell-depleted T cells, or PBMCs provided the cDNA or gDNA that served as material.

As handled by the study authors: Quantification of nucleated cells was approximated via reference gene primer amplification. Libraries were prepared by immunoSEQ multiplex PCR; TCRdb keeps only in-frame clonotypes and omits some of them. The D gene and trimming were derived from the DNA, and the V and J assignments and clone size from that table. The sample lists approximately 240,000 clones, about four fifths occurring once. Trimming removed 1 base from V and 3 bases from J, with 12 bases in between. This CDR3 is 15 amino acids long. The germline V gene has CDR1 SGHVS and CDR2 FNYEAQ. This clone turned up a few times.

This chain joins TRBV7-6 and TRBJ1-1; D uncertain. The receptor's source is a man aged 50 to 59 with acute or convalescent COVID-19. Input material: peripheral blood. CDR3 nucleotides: TGTGCCAGCAGCTTAGGGGTCGAGAGGGACACTGAAGCTTTCTTT. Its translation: CASSLGVERDTEAFF.